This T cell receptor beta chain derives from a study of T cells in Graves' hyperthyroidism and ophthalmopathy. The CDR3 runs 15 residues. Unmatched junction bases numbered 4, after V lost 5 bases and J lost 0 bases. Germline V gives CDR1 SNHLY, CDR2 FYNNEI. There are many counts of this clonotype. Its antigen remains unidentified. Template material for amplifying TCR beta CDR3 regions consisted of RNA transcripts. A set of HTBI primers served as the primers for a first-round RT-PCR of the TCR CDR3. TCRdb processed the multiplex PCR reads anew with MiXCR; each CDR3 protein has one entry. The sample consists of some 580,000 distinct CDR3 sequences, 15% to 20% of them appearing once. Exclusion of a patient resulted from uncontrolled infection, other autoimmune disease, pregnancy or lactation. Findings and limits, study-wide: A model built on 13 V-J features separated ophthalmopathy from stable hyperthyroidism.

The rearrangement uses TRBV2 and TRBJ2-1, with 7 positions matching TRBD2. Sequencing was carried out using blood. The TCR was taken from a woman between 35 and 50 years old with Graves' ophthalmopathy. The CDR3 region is CASSSASGSYNEQFF. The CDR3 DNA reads TGTGCCAGCAGTTCGGCTAGCGGCTCCTACAATGAGCAGTTCTTC.